Included here is one T cell receptor beta chain sequence, with context. This receptor's antigen is unknown. No base qualities exist here, and no much larger clone lies one base off it. Receptors were amplified or captured by the immunoSEQ multiplex PCR assay. Rearranged TCR beta chain sequences were amplified using the hsTCRB Kit according to the manufacturer's protocol. TCRB libraries were sequenced on an Illumina MiSeq. On the authors' methods: The proprietary platform of the kit vendor was used for demultiplexing, trimming and gene mapping. TCRdb took over this immuneACCESS table, retaining in-frame rearrangements with V and J assigned. Such tables are incomplete; in checked studies, under half of the missing clones stem from an unresolved V gene, and the remainder is unexplained. D and trimming come from the DNA, and the V and J calls and clone size come from that table. The sample contains more than 20,000 clones, about 89% of them found a single time. The top ten clones comprise approximately 8.4% of the sample.

From the cysteine through the phenylalanine, the CDR3 covers 13 amino acids. The sequence is cut down to CDR3 DNA, 39 bases in frame from base 1. CDR1 SGHNT and CDR2 YYREEE are derived from the germline V gene (reference sequence). V loses 3 bases of germline sequence and J loses 1 base, and the interval between the two ends is 7 bases. These data originate in a study of a mutant IDH1 vaccine in newly diagnosed glioma (dated by TCRdb to the early 2020s). With respect to the entire study: The roughly 30 treated patients were approximately 62% male and around 40% female, with a mean age of approximately 40 years. For exploratory analyses, longitudinal TCRB deep sequencing was carried out in about 25 treated patients wherever samples were available. Before enrollment, most patients had been given radiochemotherapy with temozolomide as standard therapy, while the rest had received either radiotherapy alone or temozolomide alone. Peripheral blood samples were drawn at six visits, namely V03 (baseline), V05, V07, V10, V12 and V13. Summary of the overall study and its limitations: Changes in the top peripheral T cell clonotypes picked up by TCRB sequencing did not appear to be linked to pseudoprogression. PBMC samples for TCRB deep sequencing were selected based on availability. Across multiple MHC alleles, vaccine-induced immune responses were seen in 93.3% of patients. The authors stated that sample limitations prevented analyses of patient blood samples from being reproduced.

Reading the label with the study, this specimen's time point is: baseline, week 1 (first vaccination visit). Taken with the paper, the label for treatment or condition translates to: pre-vaccination baseline after standard-of-care therapy. All donors had newly diagnosed IDH1-mutant astrocytomas of WHO grade 3 or 4 that showed loss of nuclear ATRX. The samples were drawn from NOA16, a multicentre, single-arm, open-label phase I trial in Germany that tested a mutant IDH1 peptide vaccine in humans for the first time. For immunogenicity testing, the blood drawn at visit V03 was used as the baseline sample. Genomic DNA for TCRB sequencing was isolated from EDTA blood with the DNeasy Blood and Tissue Kit.

The sequence derives from a man aged 25-45 years with glioma. Sequenced here: PBMCs, sampled from a glioma patient treated with radiotherapy, temozolomide or both. The receptor chain draws on TRBV5-4 and TRBJ1-1; matching of 6 bases hints at TRBD1 as the D gene. The DNA sequence reads TGTGCCAGCAGCTCGGGACAGAACACTGAAGCTTTCTTT. It specifies CASSSGQNTEAFF.